This T cell receptor beta chain was identified in a study of T cell changes during pregnancy in multiple sclerosis. Using immunoSEQ multiplex PCR, the repertoire was profiled, and TCRdb retains in-frame clones only, with some absent. The table has about 23,000 clones, roughly 90% seen once; the top ten hold under 1.3%. Trimming stripped 6 bases from V and 8 bases from J, with 13 bases between. The germline gives CDR1 LNHDA, CDR2 SQIVND (reference sequence). The CDR3 loop spans 12 amino acids. The chain joins TRBV19 to TRBJ1-1; D unresolved. This clonotype was obtained from a female donor in good health, enrolled as a control in a pregnancy study. Here the sequenced sample was CD4+ T cells from peripheral blood mononuclear cells, taken in the first trimester of pregnancy. As DNA, the CDR3 is TGTGCCAGTAGCGCCCCCCCGGGGGAAGCTTTCTTT. It yields the protein CASSAPPGEAFF.